Included here is one TCR beta chain sequence, with context. Its antigen is not known. The sample belongs to a study of beta chain features in type 1 diabetes. Study conclusions and caveats: Within the patient group, naive, central memory and Treg TCRB repertoires appeared more similar to each other than within healthy donors. Significant though moderate, a shortening of TCRB CDR3s appeared in all four CD4+ subsets of Type 1 diabetes patients.

In total, each donor contributed a single heparinised blood draw that averaged roughly 100 mL. The purity of all sorted populations exceeded 98%. V lost 7 bases and J 4 bases, leaving 13 bases between the germline ends. From germline, CDR1 is LNHDA and CDR2 SQIVND (reference sequence). The CDR3 is 13 amino acids. The sequenced template was cDNA made from the entire isolated RNA. Mean read depth for naive, central memory and regulatory T cell samples was approximately 3.57 million reads. Generated by immunoSEQ multiplex PCR, the TCRdb table keeps only in-frame clones and is missing some. Of around 180,000 clones detected, roughly 7.1% appear once; the ten largest clones hold roughly 0.97%.

V gene TRBV19 combines with J gene TRBJ1-2, with a weak D call TRBD1 (5 bases). Material for sequencing was central memory CD4+ T cells from blood. This clonotype originated in a woman in her thirties or forties with type 1 diabetes. The DNA for the CDR3 is TGTGCCAGTATGGGGGGTGATCCCTATGGCTACACCTTC. As protein: CASMGGDPYGYTF.